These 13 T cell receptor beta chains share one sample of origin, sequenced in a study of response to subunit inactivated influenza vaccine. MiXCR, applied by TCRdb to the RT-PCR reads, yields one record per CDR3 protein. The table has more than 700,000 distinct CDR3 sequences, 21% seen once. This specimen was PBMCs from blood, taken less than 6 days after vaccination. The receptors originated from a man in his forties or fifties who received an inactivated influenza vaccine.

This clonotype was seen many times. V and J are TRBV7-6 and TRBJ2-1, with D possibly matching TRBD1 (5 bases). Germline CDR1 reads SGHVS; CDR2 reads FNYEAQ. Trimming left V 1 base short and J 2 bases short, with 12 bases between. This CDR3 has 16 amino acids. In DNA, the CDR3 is TGTGCCAGCAGCTTAGAGGCCCAGACAGCCTACAATGAGCAGTTCTTC. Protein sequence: CASSLEAQTAYNEQFF.

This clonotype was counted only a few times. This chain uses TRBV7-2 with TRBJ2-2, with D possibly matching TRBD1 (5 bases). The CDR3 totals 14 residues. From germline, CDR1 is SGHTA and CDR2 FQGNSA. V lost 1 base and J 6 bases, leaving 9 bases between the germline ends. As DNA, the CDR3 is TGTGCCAGCAGCTTAGAGGGGTTCTCCGGGGAGCTGTTTTTT. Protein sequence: CASSLEGFSGELFF.

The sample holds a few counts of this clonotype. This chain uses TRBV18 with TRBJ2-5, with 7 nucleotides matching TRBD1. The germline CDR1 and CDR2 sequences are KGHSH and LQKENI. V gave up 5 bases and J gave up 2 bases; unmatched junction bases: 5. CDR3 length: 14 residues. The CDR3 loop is CASSTQGQQETQYF. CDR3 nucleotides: TGTGCCAGCTCAACACAGGGACAGCAAGAGACCCAGTACTTC.

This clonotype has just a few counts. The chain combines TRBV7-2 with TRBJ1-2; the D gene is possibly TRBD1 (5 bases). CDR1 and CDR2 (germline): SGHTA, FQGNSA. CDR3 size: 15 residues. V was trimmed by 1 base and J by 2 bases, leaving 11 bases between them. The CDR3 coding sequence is TGTGCCAGCAGCTTAGGAACTGGGGGAAACTATGGCTACACCTTC. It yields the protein CASSLGTGGNYGYTF.

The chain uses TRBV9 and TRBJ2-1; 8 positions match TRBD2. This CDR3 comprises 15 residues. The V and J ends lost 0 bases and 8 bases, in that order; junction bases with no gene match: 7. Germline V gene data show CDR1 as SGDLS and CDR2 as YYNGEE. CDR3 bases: TGTGCCAGCAGCGTAGCGGGACTAGTATGGGATGAGCAGTTCTTC. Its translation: CASSVAGLVWDEQFF.

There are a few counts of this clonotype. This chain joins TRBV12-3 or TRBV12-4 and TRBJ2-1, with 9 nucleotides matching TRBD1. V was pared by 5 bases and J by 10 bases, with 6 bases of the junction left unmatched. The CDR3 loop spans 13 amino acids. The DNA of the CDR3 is TGTGCCAGCAGTGGGGGACAGGGTACGGAGCAGTTCTTC. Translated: CASSGGQGTEQFF.

The CDR3 protein is CASSVQGARQETQYF. The CDR3 DNA reads TGTGCCAGCAGCGTACAGGGGGCGCGGCAAGAGACCCAGTACTTC. This sequence joins TRBV13 and TRBJ2-5; TRBD1 aligns across 9 bases. CDR1 PRHDT and CDR2 FYEKMQ come from the germline V gene (reference sequence). V gave up 5 bases and J gave up 2 bases; unmatched junction bases: 6. This CDR3 spans 15 amino acids.

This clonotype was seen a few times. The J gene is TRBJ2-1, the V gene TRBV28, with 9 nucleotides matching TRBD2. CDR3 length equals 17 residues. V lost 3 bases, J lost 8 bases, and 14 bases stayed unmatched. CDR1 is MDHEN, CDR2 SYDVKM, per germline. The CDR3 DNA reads TGTGCCAGCAGTTTTATGGCGGGAGGGCCGATTGGGTATGAGCAGTTCTTC. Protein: CASSFMAGGPIGYEQFF.

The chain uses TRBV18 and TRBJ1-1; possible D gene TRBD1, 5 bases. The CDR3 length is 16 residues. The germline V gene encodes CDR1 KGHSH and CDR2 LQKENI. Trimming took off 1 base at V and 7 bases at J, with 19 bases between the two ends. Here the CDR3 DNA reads TGTGCCAGCTCACCACGGCAACTCGGGGACCAGAGTGAAGCTTTCTTT. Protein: CASSPRQLGDQSEAFF. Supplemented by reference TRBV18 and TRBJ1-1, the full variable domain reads NAGVMQNPRHLVRRRGQEARLRCSPMKGHSHVYWYRQLPEEGLKFMVYLQKENIIDESGMPKERFSAEFPKEGPSILRIQQVVRGDSAAYFCASSPRQLGDQSEAFFGQGTRLTVV.

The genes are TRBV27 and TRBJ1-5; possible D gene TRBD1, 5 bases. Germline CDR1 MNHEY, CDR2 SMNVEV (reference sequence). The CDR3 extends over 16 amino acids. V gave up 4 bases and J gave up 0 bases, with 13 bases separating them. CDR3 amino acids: CASSSRGVYSNQPQHF. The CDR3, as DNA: TGTGCCAGCAGTTCCCGGGGGGTTTATAGCAATCAGCCCCAGCATTTT.

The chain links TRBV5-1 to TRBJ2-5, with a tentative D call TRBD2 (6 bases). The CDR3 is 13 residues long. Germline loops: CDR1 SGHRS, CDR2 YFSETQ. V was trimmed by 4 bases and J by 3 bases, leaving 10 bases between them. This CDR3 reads CASSAGRKETQYF. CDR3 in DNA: TGCGCCAGCAGCGCGGGACGGAAAGAGACCCAGTACTTC.

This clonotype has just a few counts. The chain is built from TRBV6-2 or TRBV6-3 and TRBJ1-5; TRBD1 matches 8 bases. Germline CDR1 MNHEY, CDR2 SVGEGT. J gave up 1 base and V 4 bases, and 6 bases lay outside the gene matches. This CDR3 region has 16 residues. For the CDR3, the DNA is TGTGCCAGCAGTTCCGGACAGGGAATAAGCAATCAGCCCCAGCATTTT. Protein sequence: CASSSGQGISNQPQHF.

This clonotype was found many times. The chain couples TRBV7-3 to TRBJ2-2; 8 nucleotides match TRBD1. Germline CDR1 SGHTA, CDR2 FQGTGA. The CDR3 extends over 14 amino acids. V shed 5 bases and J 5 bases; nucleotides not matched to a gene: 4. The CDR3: CASSRDRSTGELFF. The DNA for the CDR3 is TGTGCCAGCAGCCGGGACAGGTCTACCGGGGAGCTGTTTTTT.